Reported below is one T cell receptor beta chain. The data originate from a study of blood T cell repertoires in COVID-19. Study-level information: The United States, Italy and Spain provided the acute and convalescent COVID-19 samples. Sources were T cells, B-cell-depleted T cells, or PBMCs; the material itself was cDNA or gDNA.

The CDR3 is 15 amino acids. Germline-derived CDR1 and CDR2 are SGHAT and FQNNGV. Trimming removed 5 bases from V and 4 bases from J; junction bases left unmatched: 3. Some clones are missing from TCRdb's copy, which holds only in-frame ones; the method was immunoSEQ multiplex PCR. This sample yields fewer than 70,000 clones, of which about 85% are seen a single time; just under 3% belongs to the top ten. This chain connects TRBV11-2 to TRBJ2-2; 11 positions agree with TRBD2. The receptor was isolated from a man older than 75 with acute or convalescent COVID-19. The sample taken for sequencing was peripheral blood. The CDR3 bases are TGTGCCAGCAGCAGGGGACTAGCGGCCACCGGGGAGCTGTTTTTT. The encoded protein is CASSRGLAATGELFF.